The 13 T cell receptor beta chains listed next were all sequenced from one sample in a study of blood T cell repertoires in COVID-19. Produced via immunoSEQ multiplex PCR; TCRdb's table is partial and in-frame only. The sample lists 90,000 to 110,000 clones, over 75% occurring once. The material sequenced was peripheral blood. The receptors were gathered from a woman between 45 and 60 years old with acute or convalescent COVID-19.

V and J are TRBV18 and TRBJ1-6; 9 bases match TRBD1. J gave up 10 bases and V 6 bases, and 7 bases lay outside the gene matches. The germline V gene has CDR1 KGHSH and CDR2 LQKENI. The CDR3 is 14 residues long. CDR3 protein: CASSPGQGWSPLHF. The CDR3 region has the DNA TGTGCCAGCTCTCCGGGACAGGGATGGTCACCCCTCCACTTT.

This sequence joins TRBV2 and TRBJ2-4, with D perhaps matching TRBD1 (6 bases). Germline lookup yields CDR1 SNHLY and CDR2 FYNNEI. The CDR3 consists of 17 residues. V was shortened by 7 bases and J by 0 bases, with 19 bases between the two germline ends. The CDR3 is CASTLARDTRAKNIQYF. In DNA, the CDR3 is TGTGCCAGCACTTTAGCAAGGGACACCCGAGCCAAAAACATTCAGTACTTC. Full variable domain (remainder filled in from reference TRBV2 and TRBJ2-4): EPEVTQTPSHQVTQMGQEVILRCVPISNHLYFYWYRQILGQKVEFLVSFYNNEISEKSEIFDDQFSVERPDGSNFTLKIRSTKLEDSAMYFCASTLARDTRAKNIQYFGAGTRLSVL.

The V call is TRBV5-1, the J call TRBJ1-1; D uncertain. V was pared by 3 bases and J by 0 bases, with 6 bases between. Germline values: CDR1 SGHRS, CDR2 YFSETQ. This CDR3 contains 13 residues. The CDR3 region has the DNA TGCGCCAGCAGCTCCCTTCTGAACACTGAAGCTTTCTTT. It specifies CASSSLLNTEAFF.

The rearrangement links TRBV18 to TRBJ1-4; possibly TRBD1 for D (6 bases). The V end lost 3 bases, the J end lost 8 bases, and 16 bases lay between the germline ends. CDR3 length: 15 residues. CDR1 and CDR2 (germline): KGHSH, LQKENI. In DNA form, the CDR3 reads TGTGCCAGCTCACCTGAGACAGGCGGGAGGGAAAAACTGTTTTTT. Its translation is CASSPETGGREKLFF.

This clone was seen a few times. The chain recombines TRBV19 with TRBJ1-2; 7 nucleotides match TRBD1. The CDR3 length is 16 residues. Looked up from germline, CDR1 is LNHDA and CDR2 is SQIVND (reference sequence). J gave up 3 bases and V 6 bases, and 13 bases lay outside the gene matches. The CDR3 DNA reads TGTGCCAGTAGAAAAACAGGGGAAGGGTCCTACTATGGCTACACCTTC. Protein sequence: CASRKTGEGSYYGYTF.

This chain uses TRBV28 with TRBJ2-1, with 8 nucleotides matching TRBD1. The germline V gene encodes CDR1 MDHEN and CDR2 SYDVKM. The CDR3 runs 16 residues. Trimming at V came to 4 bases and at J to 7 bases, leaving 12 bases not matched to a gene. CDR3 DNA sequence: TGTGCCAGCAGTTACTCGACAGGGGTGAGTGGTAATGAGCAGTTCTTC. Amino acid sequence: CASSYSTGVSGNEQFF.

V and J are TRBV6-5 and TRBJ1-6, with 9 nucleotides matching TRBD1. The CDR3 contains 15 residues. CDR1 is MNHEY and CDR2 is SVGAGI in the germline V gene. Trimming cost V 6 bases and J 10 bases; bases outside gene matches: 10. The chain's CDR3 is CASRPDRGKGSPLHF. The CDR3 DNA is TGTGCCAGCAGGCCCGACAGGGGGAAAGGGTCACCCCTCCACTTT.

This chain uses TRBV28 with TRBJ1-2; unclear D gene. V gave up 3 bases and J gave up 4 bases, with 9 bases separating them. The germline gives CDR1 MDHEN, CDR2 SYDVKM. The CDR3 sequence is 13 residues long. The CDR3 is CASSFQSGYGYTF. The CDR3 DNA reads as TGTGCCAGCAGTTTTCAGAGCGGCTATGGCTACACCTTC.

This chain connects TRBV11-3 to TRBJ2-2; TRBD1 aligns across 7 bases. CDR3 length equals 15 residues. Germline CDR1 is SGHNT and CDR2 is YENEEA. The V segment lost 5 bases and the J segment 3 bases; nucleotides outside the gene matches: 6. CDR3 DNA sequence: TGTGCCAGCAGCGCAGACAGGGCGCACACCGGGGAGCTGTTTTTT. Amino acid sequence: CASSADRAHTGELFF.

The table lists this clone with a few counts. The CDR3 nucleotides are TGTGCCAGCAGTCAACGCGAATCTGAGCAGTTCTTC. Translation gives CASSQRESEQFF. This rearrangement joins TRBV6-2 or TRBV6-3 to TRBJ2-1; D is unresolved. This CDR3 is built from 12 residues. The V end was cut by 5 bases, the J end by 9 bases, with 11 bases between. CDR1 MNHEY and CDR2 SVGEGT come from the germline V gene.

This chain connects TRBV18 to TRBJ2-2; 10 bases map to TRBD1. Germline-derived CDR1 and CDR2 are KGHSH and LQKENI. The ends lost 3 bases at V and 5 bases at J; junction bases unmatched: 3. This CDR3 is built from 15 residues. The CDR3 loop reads CASSPSDRGTGELFF. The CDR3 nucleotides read TGTGCCAGCTCACCGTCGGACAGGGGGACCGGGGAGCTGTTTTTT.

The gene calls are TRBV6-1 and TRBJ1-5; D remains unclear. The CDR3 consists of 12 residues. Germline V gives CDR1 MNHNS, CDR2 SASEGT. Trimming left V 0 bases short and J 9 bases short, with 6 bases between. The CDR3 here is CASSEAQSPQHF. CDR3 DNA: TGTGCCAGCAGTGAAGCTCAATCGCCCCAGCATTTT.

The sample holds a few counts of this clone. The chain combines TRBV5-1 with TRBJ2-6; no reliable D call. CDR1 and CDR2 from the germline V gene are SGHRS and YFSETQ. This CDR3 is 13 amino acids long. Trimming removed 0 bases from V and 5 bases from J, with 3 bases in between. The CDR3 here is CASSLDRANVLTF. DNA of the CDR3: TGCGCCAGCAGCTTGGACAGGGCCAACGTCCTGACTTTC.